Listed below are T cell receptor beta chains from one sample, sequenced in a study of T cells in Graves' hyperthyroidism and ophthalmopathy. TCRdb re-called the multiplex PCR reads with MiXCR, one entry per CDR3 protein. The top ten hold less than 25% of the sample, which has around 380,000 distinct CDR3 sequences, roughly 13% seen once. Sequencing was carried out using blood. These receptors all come from a man between 25 and 39 years old with Graves' hyperthyroidism that later progressed to Graves' ophthalmopathy. Each CDR3 is given without its conserved first and last residue.

V gene	CDR3 protein
TRBV7-9	ASSLDWAEQY
TRBV6-1	ASSRSSDHGYT
TRBV24-1	ATSDAGTATYGYT
TRBV30	AWSVRGRPNYGYT
TRBV19	ASSMASSSYNEQL
TRBV19	ASSSGGAFYEQY
TRBV18	ASSPTGDHYGYT
TRBV4-1	ASTQGWGGRPEAF
TRBV15	ATREKQGHEQY
TRBV11-2	ASSSDRGSLQLYEQY
TRBV2	ASSDVGQAIQETQY
TRBV12-3/TRBV12-4	ASSFEWNTEAF
TRBV7-2	ASSLGGMRGETQY
TRBV9	ASSVGSAGARGQY
TRBV13	ASSRRLAGSTEAF
TRBV5-1	ASSSGQPPYGYT
TRBV12-3/TRBV12-4	ASSLRAGQETQY
TRBV5-1	ASSPTRVHYGYT
TRBV5-6	ASSLAGASGSNTQY
TRBV24-1	ATSDLRYQY
TRBV20-1	SANPTSGGLETQY
TRBV10-3	AISESTDGIAKNIQY
TRBV6-1	ASSYRGYEQY
TRBV29-1	SVWSGSSYEQY
TRBV12-3/TRBV12-4	ASGTRGDRGFYGYT
TRBV7-9	AATGTGPEKLF
TRBV15	ATGLITGGLGGYT
TRBV28	ASSFLWRGSTDTQY
TRBV25-1	ASSAQGAQEQY
TRBV12-3/TRBV12-4	ASGTGVYTGELF
TRBV30	AWTTTDGVYGYT
TRBV5-1	ASSSSAWGSYNEQF
TRBV6-9	ASSPPQGVKETQY
TRBV25-1	ASSDQELYQPQH
TRBV20-1	SAATVNTEAF
TRBV6-1	ASSERRQGAYEQY
TRBV7-9	ASSLAHLRGPNYEQY
TRBV11-2	ASGSLQGRSNQPQH